This T cell receptor (beta chain) came from a study of regulatory T cells in long-lasting Graves disease. HTBI primers from iRepertoire and Arm-PCR of CDR3 regions yielded the TCR beta libraries. TCRdb reprocessed the multiplex PCR reads with MiXCR, giving one entry per CDR3 protein. The data contain more than 300,000 distinct CDR3 sequences, less than 20% of them seen just once; the ten biggest clones take up about a fifth. Study results and limitations: The study found TRBV28, TRBJ1-2 and TRBJ2-5 favored in persistent disease.

This clonotype was counted many times. Its antigen is currently unknown. Time point given: newly diagnosed GD, antithyroid drugs for less than 3 months. Researchers made the TCR library from RNA that was extracted from PBMCs. Clinicians diagnosed Graves' disease using American Thyroid Association guidelines. Tubes containing EDTA received approximately 8.7 milliliters of drawn peripheral blood. Trimming cost V 4 bases and J 3 bases, with 16 bases left between them. Germline CDR1 is SGHNT and CDR2 is YYREEE (reference sequence). This CDR3 has 15 amino acids. This chain uses TRBV5-4 with TRBJ1-1; D gene uncertain. The specimen comprised peripheral blood mononuclear cells (PBMCs), sampled at new diagnosis, from a patient treated with antithyroid drugs. This TCR was recovered from a female donor with Graves disease. The CDR3 nucleotides read TGTGCCAGCAGCCCGGGGTGGAGGGAGGACACTGAAGCTTTCTTT. As protein: CASSPGWREDTEAFF.